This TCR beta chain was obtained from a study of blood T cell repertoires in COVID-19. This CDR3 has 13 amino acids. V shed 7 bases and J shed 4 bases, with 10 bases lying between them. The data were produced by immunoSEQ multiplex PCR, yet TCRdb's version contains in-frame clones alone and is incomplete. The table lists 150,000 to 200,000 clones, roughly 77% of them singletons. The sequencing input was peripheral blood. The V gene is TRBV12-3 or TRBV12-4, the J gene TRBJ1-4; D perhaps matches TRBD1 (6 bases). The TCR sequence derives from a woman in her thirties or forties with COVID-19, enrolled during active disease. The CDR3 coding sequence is TGTGCCAGCACAGGGGAGAGTAATGAAAAACTGTTTTTT. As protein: CASTGESNEKLFF.